The clone carrying this TCR beta chain appeared a single time. Its antigen remains unidentified. At survey level, the immunoSEQ assay was run in its v3.0 version. Profiled with immunoSEQ multiplex PCR; TCRdb holds only in-frame clones, not every one. The sample comprises about 33,000 clones, about 96% of which are singletons, and around 2% rests with the top ten. This record belongs to a study of long-term antiretroviral therapy in people with HIV. Germline V gene data show CDR1 as MNHEY and CDR2 as SMNVEV (reference sequence). V lost 3 bases and J 1 base, leaving 12 bases between the germline ends. The CDR3 extends over 15 amino acids. Study outcomes and limitations: Transplant-donor-level diversity was not reached after ART, though diversity increased. Those clones which expanded before ART made up the dominant part of the repertoire at all time points. Information on adherence, resistance and therapy changes was unavailable. Possibly under older ART regimens, blood was drawn between about 2004 and 2018.

Sequenced material: unsorted PBMCs, taken 6.5 to 6.6 years after starting antiretroviral therapy. The chain uses TRBV27 and TRBJ1-1, with TRBD1 as a possible D gene (5 bases). The origin of this receptor is a man aged 30-40 years with HIV. The CDR3 DNA reads TGTGCCAGCAGTTTCCAGGGCAGGAAGAACACTGAAGCTTTCTTT. Translation: CASSFQGRKNTEAFF.